This T cell receptor (beta chain) was retrieved from a study of regulatory T cells in long-lasting Graves disease. There are 14 residues in the CDR3. Germline V gene data show CDR1 as MNHEY and CDR2 as SMNVEV (reference sequence). The J segment lost 4 bases and the V segment lost 7 bases, leaving 6 bases of the junction unmatched. HTBI primers from iRepertoire and Arm-PCR of CDR3 regions yielded the TCR beta libraries. MiXCR, applied by TCRdb to the multiplex PCR reads, yields one record per CDR3 protein. The repertoire consists of under 800,000 distinct CDR3 sequences, with approximately 15% occurring once and the leading ten covering 15% to 20%. As for time point: newly diagnosed GD, antithyroid drugs for less than 3 months. PBMC-extracted RNA yielded the TCR library. These same records also appear under a second study, on T cells in Graves' hyperthyroidism and ophthalmopathy. That source notes: Thyroid ultrasound and orbital computed tomography, with clinical symptoms and serum thyroxine and TRAb, informed diagnoses. First-round RT-PCR with HTBI primers amplified the TCR CDR3 region. Also found in blood were most expanded thyroid clonotypes above 0.001. Before onset, by a median of approximately 5.9 months, the model predicted ophthalmopathy.

The TCR was taken from a young woman with Graves disease. The sample here was peripheral blood mononuclear cells (PBMCs), taken at new diagnosis, from a patient treated with antithyroid drugs. The V and J genes are TRBV27 and TRBJ1-2; 10 bases agree with TRBD1. The CDR3, as DNA: TGTGCCAGCACTCCAGGACAGGGGGGCTATGGCTACACCTTC. Amino acid sequence: CASTPGQGGYGYTF.